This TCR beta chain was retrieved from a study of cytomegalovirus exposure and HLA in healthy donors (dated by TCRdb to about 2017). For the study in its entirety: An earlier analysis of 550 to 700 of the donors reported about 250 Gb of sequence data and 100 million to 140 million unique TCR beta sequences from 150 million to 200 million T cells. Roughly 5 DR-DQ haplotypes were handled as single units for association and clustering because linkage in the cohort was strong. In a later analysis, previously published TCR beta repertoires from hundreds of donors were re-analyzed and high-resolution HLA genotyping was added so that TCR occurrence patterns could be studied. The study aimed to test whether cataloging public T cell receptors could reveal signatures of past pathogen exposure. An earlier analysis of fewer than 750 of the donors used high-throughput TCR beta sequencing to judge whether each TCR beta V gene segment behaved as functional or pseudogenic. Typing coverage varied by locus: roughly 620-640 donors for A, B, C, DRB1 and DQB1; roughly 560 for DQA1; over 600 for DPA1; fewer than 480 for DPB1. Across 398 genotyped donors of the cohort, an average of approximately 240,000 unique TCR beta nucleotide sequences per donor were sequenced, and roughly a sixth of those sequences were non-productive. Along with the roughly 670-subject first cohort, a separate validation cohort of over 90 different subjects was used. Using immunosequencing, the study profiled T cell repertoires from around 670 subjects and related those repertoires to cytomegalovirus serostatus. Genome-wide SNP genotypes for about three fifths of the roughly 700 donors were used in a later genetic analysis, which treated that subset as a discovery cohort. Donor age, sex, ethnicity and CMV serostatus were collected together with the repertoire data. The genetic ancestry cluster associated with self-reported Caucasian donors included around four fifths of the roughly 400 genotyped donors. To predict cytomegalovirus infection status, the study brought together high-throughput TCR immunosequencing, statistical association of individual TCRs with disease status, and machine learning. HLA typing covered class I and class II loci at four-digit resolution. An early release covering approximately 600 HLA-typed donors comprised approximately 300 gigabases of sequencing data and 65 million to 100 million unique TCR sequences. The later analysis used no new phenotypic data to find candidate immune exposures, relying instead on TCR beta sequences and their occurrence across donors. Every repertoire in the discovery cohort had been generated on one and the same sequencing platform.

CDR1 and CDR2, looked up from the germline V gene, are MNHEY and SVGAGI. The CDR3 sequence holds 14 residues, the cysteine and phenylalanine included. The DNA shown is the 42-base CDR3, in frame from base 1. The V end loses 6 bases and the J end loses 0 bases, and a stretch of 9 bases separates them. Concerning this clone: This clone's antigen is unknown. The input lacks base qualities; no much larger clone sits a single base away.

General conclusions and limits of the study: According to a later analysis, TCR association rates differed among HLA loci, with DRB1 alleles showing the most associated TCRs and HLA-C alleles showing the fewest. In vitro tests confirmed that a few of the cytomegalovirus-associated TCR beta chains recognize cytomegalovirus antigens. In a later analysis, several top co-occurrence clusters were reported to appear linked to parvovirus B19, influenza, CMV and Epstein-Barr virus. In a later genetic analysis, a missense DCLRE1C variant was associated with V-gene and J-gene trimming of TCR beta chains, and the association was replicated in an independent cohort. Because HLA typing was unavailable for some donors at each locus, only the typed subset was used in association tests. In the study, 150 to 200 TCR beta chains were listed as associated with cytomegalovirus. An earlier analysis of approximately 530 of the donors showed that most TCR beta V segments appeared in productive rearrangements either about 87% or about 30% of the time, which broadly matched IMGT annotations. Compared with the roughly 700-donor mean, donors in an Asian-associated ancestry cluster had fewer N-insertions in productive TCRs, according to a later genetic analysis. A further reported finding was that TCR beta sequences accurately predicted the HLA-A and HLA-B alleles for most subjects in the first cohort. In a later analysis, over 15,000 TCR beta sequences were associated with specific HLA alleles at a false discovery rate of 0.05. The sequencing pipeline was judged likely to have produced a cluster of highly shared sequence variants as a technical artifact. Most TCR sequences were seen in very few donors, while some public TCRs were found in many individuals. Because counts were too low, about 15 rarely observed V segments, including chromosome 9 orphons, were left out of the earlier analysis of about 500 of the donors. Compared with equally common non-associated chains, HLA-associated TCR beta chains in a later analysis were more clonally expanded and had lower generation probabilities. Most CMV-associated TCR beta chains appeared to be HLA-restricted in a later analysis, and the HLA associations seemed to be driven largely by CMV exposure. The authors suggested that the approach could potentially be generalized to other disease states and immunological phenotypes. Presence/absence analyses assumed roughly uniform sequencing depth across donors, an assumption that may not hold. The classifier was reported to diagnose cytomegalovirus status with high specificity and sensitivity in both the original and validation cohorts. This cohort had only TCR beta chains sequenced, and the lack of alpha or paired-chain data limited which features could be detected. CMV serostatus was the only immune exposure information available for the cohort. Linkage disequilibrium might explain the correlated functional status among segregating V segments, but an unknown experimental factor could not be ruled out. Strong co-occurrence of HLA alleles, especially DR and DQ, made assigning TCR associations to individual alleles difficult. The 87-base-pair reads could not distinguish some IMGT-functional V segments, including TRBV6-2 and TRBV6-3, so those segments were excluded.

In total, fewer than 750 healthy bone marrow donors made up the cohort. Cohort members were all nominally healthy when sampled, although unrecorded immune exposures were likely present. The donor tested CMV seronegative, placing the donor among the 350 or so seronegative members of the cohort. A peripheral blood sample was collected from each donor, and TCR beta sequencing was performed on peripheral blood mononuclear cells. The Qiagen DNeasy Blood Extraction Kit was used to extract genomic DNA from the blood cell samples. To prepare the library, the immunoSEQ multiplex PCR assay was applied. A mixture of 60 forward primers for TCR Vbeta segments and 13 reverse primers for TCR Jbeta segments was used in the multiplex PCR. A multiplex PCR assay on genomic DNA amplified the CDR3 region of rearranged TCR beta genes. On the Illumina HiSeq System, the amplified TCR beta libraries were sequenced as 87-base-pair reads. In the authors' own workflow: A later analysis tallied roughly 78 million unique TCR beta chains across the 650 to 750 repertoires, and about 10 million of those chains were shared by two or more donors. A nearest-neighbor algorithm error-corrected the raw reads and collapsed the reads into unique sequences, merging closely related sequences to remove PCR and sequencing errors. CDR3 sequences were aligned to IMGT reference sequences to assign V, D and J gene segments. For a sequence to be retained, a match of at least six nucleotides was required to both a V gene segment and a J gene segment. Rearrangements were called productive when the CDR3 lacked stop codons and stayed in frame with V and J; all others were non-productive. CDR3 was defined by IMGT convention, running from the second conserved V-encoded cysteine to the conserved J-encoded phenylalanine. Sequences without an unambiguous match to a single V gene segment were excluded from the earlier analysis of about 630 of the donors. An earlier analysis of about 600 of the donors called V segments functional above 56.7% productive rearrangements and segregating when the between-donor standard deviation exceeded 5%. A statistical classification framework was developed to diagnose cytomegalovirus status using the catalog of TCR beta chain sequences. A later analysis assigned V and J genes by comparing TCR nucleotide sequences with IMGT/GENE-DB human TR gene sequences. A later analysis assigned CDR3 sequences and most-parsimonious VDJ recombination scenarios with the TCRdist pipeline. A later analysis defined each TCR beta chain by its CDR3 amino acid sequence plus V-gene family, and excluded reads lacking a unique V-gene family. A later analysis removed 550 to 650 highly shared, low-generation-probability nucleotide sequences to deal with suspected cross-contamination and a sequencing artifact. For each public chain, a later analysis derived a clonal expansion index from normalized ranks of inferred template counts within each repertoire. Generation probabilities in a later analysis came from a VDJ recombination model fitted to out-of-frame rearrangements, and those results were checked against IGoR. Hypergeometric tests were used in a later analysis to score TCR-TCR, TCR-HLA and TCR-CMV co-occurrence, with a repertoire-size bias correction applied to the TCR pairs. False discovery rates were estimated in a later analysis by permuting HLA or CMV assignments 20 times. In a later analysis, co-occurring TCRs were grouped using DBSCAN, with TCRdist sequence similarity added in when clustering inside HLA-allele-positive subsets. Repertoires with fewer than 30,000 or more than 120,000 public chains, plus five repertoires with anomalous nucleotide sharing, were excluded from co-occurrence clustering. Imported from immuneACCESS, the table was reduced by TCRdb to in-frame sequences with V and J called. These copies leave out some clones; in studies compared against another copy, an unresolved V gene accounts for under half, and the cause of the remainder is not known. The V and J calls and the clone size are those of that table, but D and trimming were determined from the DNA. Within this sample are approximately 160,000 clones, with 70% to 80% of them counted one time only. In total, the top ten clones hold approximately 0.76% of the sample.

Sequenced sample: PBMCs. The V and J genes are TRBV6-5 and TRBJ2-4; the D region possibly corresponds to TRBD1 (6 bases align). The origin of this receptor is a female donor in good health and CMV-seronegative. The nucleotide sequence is TGTGCCAGCAGGGACAGACTAGCCAAAAACATTCAGTACTTC. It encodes CASRDRLAKNIQYF.